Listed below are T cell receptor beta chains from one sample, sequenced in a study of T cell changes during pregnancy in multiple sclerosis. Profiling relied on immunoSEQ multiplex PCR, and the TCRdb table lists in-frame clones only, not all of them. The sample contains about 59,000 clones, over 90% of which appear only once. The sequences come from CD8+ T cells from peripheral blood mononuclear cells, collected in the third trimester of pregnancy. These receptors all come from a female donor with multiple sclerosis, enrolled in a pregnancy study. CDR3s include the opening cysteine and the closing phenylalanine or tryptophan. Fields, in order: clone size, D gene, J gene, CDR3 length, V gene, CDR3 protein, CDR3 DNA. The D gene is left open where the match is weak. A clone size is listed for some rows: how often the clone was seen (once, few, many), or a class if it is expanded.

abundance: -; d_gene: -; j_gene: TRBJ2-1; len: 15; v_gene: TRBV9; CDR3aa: CASSVDDGSYNEQFF; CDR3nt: TGTGCCAGCAGCGTAGATGACGGGTCCTACAATGAGCAGTTCTTC
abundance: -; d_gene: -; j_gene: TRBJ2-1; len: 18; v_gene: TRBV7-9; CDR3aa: CASSTPITERSSYNEQFF; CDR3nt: TGTGCCAGCAGCACCCCCATCACAGAGCGGAGCTCCTACAATGAGCAGTTCTTC
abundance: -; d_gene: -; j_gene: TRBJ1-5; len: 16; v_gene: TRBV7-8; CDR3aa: CALGADGNYSNQPQHF; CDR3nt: TGTGCCCTCGGAGCGGACGGGAATTATAGCAATCAGCCCCAGCATTTT
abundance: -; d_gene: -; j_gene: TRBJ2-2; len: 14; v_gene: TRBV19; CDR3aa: CASSIYEATGELFF; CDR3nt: TGTGCCAGTAGTATTTATGAGGCCACCGGGGAGCTGTTTTTT
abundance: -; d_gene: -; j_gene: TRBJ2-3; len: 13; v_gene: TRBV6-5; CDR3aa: CASSLSMADTQYF; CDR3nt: TGTGCCAGCAGCCTCTCTATGGCAGATACGCAGTATTTT
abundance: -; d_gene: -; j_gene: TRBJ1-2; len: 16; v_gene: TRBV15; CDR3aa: CATSAGPDSLNYGYTF; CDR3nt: TGTGCCACCAGCGCCGGGCCCGACAGCCTTAACTATGGCTACACCTTC
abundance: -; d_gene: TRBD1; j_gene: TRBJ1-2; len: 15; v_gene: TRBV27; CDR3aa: CASSLSWTGNYGYTF; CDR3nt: TGTGCCAGCAGTTTATCGTGGACAGGGAACTATGGCTACACCTTC
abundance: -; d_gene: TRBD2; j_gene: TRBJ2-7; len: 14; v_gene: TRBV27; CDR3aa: CASANGLAGYEQYF; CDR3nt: TGTGCCAGCGCAAATGGACTAGCGGGCTACGAGCAGTACTTC
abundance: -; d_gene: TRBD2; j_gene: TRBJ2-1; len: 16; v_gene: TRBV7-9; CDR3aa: CASSLEAGGRLGEQFF; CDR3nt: TGTGCCAGCAGCTTAGAGGCGGGAGGGAGGCTTGGGGAGCAGTTCTTC
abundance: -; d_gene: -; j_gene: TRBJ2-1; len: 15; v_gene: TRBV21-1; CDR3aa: CASSIRQGNTNEQFF; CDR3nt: TGTGCCAGCAGCATTCGACAGGGTAACACGAATGAGCAGTTCTTC
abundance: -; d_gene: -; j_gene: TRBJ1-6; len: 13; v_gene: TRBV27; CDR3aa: CASSQQVNSPLHF; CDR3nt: TGTGCCAGCAGTCAACAAGTAAATTCACCCCTCCACTTT
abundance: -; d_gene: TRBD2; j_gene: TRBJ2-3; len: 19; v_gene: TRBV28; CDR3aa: CASSFTWTSGRASTDTQYF; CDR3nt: TGTGCCAGCAGTTTCACATGGACTAGCGGGAGGGCTAGCACAGATACGCAGTATTTT
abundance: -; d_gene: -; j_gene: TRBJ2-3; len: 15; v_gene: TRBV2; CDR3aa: CASSDWRETTDTQYF; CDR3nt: TGTGCCAGCAGTGACTGGCGGGAAACCACAGATACGCAGTATTTT
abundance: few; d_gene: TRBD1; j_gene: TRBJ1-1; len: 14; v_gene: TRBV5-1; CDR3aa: CASSQRTGGTEAFF; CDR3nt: TGCGCCAGCAGCCAACGGACAGGGGGCACTGAAGCTTTCTTT
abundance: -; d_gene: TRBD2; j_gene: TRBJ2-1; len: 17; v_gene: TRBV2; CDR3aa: CASRLTFRLAGRNEQFF; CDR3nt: TGTGCCAGCAGGTTGACCTTCCGACTAGCGGGAAGGAATGAGCAGTTCTTC
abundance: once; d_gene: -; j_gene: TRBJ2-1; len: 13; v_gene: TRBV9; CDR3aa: CASSVTGGNEQFF; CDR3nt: TGTGCCAGCAGCGTGACTGGGGGGAATGAGCAGTTCTTC
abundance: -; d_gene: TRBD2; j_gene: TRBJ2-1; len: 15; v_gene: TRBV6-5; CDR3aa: CASGGTSGGYNEQFF; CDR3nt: TGTGCCAGCGGGGGGACTAGCGGGGGCTACAATGAGCAGTTCTTC
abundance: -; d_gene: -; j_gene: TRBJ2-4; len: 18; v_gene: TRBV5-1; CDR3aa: CASSLEGGQSLAKNIQYF; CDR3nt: TGCGCCAGCAGCTTGGAAGGCGGACAGAGTCTAGCCAAAAACATTCAGTACTTC
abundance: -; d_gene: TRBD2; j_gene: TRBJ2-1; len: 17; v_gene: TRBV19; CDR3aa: CASSWASGSDSYNEQFF; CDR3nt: TGTGCCAGTAGTTGGGCTAGCGGGAGCGACTCCTACAATGAGCAGTTCTTC
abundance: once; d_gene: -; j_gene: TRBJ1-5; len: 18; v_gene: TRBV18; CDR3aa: CASSPWRVGSRLNQPQHF; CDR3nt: TGTGCCAGCTCACCTTGGCGGGTGGGCAGTAGACTAAATCAGCCCCAGCATTTT
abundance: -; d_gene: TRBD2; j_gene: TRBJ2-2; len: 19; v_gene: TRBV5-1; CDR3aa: CASSFLWTSGRGNTGELFF; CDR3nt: TGCGCCAGCAGCTTCTTATGGACTAGCGGGAGGGGGAACACCGGGGAGCTGTTTTTT
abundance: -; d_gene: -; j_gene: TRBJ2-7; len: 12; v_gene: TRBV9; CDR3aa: CASSTLGDEQYF; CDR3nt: TGTGCCAGCAGCACCCTGGGAGACGAGCAGTACTTC
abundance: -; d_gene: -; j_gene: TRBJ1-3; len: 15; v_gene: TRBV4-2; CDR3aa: CASSLSQGVQNTIYF; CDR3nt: TGTGCCAGCAGCCTATCCCAAGGGGTGCAAAACACCATATATTTT
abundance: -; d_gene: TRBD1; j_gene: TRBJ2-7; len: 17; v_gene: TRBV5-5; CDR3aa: CASSSPGQGALSYEQYF; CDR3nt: TGTGCCAGCAGCTCTCCGGGACAGGGGGCCCTCTCCTACGAGCAGTACTTC
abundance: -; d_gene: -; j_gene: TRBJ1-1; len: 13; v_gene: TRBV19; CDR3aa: CASSISGPTEAFF; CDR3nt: TGTGCCAGTAGTATCTCAGGGCCCACTGAAGCTTTCTTT
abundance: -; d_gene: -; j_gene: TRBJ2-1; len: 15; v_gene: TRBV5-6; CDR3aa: CASSLGRTAYNEQFF; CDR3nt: TGTGCCAGCAGCTTGGGTCGGACAGCTTACAATGAGCAGTTCTTC
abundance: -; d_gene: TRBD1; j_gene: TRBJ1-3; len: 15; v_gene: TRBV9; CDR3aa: CASSLTGGSGNTIYF; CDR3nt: TGTGCCAGCAGCCTGACAGGGGGCTCTGGAAACACCATATATTTT
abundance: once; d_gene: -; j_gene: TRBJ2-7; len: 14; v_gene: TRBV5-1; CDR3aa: CASSPQNRAGDQYF; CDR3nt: TGCGCCAGCAGTCCCCAGAACCGGGCAGGGGATCAGTACTTC
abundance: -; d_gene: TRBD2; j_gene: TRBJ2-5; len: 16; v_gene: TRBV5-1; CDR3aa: CASSLPRAGDLETQYF; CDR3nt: TGCGCCAGCAGCTTGCCGAGGGCGGGAGACTTGGAGACCCAGTACTTC
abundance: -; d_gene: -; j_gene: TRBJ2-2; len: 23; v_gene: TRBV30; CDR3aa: CAWSVWDPGVAVELVTNTGELFF; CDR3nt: TGTGCCTGGAGTGTATGGGACCCAGGGGTTGCTGTAGAGCTTGTTACGAACACCGGGGAGCTGTTTTTT
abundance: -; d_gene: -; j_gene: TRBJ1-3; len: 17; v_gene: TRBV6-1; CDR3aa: CASSEASNEYAGNTIYF; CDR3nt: TGTGCCAGCAGTGAAGCGAGTAACGAATACGCTGGAAACACCATATATTTT
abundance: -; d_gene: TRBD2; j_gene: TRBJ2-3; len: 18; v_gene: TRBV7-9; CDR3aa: CASSLTIRTSGGTDTQYF; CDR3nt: TGTGCCAGCAGCCTAACGATCCGGACTAGCGGGGGGACAGATACGCAGTATTTT
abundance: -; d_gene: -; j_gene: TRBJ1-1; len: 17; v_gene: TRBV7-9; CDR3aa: CASSRTGTGVGGTEAFF; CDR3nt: TGTGCCAGCAGCCGAACCGGGACGGGGGTCGGGGGAACTGAAGCTTTCTTT
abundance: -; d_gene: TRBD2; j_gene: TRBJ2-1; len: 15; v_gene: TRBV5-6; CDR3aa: CASSPGLADYNEQFF; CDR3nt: TGTGCCAGCAGCCCTGGACTAGCGGACTACAATGAGCAGTTCTTC
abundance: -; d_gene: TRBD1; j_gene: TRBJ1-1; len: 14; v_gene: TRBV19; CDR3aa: CASSAGQDVTEAFF; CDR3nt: TGTGCCAGTAGTGCGGGACAGGACGTCACTGAAGCTTTCTTT
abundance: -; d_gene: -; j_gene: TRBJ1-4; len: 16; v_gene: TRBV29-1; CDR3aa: CSPILTGCSYNEKLFF; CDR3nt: TGCAGCCCTATACTCACAGGGTGCAGCTATAATGAAAAACTGTTTTTT
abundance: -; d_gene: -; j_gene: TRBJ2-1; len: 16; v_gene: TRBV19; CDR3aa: CASSMGGTYNYNEQFF; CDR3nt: TGTGCCAGCTCAATGGGGGGGACATACAACTACAATGAGCAGTTCTTC
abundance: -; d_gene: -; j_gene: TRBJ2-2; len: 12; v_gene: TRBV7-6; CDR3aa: CASIPDTGELFF; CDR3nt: TGTGCCAGCATCCCTGACACCGGGGAGCTGTTTTTT
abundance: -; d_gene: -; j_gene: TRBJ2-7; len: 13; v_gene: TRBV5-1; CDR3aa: CASSLGEAGEQYF; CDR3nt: TGCGCCAGCAGCTTGGGGGAGGCGGGCGAGCAGTACTTC
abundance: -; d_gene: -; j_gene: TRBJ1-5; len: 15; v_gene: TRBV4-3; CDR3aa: CASSQARGSNQPQHF; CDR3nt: TGCGCCAGCAGCCAAGCGCGAGGGAGCAATCAGCCCCAGCATTTT
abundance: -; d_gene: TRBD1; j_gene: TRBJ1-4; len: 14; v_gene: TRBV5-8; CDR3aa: CASSLQGAVEKLFF; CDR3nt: TGTGCCAGCAGCTTACAGGGGGCTGTGGAAAAACTGTTTTTT
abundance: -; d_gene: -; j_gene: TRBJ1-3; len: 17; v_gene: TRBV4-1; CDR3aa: CASSQDGGRASGNTIYF; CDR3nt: TGCGCCAGCAGCCAAGATGGGGGCAGAGCCTCTGGAAACACCATATATTTT
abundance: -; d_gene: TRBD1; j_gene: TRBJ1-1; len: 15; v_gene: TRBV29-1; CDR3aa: CSARPGTGLNTEAFF; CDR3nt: TGCAGCGCCCGTCCCGGGACAGGGCTGAACACTGAAGCTTTCTTT
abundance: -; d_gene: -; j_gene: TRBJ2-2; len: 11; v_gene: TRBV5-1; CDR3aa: CASFRGGELFF; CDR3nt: TGCGCCAGCTTCAGGGGCGGGGAGCTGTTTTTT
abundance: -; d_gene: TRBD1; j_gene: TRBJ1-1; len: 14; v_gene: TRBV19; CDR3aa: CASRTGGWVTEAFF; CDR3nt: TGTGCCAGTAGGACAGGGGGCTGGGTTACTGAAGCTTTCTTT
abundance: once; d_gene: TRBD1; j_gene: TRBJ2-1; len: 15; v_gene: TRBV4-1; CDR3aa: CASSQDGTGYNEQFF; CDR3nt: TGCGCCAGCAGCCAAGACGGGACAGGGTACAATGAGCAGTTCTTC
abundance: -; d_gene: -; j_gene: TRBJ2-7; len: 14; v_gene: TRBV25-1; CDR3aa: CASSPVRGSYEQYF; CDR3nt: TGTGCCAGCAGCCCGGTAAGGGGATCCTACGAGCAGTACTTC
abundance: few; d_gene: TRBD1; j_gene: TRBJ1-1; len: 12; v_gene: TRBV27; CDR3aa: CASRGQGAEAFF; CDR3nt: TGTGCCAGCAGAGGACAGGGGGCGGAAGCTTTCTTT
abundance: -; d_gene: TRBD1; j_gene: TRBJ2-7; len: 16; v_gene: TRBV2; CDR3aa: CASSAGQGQSSYEQYF; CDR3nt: TGTGCCAGCAGCGCTGGACAGGGCCAGAGCTCCTACGAGCAGTACTTC
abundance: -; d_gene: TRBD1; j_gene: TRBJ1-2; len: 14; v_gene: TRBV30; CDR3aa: CAWERDRAFYGYTF; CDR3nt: TGTGCCTGGGAGAGGGACAGGGCCTTCTATGGCTACACCTTC
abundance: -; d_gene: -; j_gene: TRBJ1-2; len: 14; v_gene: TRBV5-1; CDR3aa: CASSPGAGRNGYTF; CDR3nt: TGCGCCAGCAGCCCCGGAGCGGGGCGAAATGGCTACACCTTC
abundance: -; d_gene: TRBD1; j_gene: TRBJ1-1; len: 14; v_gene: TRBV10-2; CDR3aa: CASSDSSQGFKAFF; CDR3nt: TGCGCCAGCAGTGACTCCTCACAGGGGTTCAAAGCTTTCTTT
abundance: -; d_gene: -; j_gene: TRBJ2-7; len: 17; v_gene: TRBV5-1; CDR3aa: CASSLEQGGLRSYEQYF; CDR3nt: TGCGCCAGCAGCTTGGAACAGGGTGGGCTAAGGTCCTACGAGCAGTACTTC
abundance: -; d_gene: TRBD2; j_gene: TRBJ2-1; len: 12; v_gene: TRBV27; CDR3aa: CASSFGRGEQFF; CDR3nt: TGTGCCAGCAGTTTTGGGCGGGGGGAGCAGTTCTTC